A selection of T cell receptor beta chains follows, all from one sample in a study of blood T cell repertoires in COVID-19. The table came from immunoSEQ multiplex PCR; TCRdb's copy has only in-frame clones and leaves some out. The table has a few hundred thousand clones, roughly 85% seen once. Sequenced input: peripheral blood. The receptor source for this set is a woman aged 18-29 years with acute or convalescent COVID-19. The CDR3 runs from the conserved cysteine through the conserved F or W. Each record gives: D gene, J gene, V gene, clone size, CDR3 DNA, CDR3 protein. The D gene is left open where the match is weak. Not every row has a clone size; where given, it reads once, few, many or a size class.

NA TRBJ2-7 TRBV7-3 NA TGTGCCAGCAGCCCTGGGGGGTCCTACGAGCAGTACTTC CASSPGGSYEQYF
NA TRBJ2-7 TRBV30 few TGTGCCTCCGATAGGGGAGGCCACGAGCAGTACTTC CASDRGGHEQYF
NA TRBJ1-2 TRBV19 once TGTGCCAGTAGTCCCGTAAACTATGGCTACACCTTC CASSPVNYGYTF
NA TRBJ1-3 TRBV28 NA TGTGCCAGCAGACCTACTACAGGGACCCCTGGAAACACCATATATTTT CASRPTTGTPGNTIYF
NA TRBJ1-6 TRBV23-1 NA TGCGCCAGCAGTCGCTTACAGACTAATTCACCCCTCCACTTT CASSRLQTNSPLHF
TRBD1 TRBJ2-2 TRBV9 once TGTGCCAGCAGCGCAGACAGGGGGTCCGCCGGGGAGCTGTTTTTT CASSADRGSAGELFF
TRBD1 TRBJ2-5 TRBV6-2/TRBV6-3 NA TGTGCCAGCAGTCCCCAGACAGGGGGCACAGAGACCCAGTACTTC CASSPQTGGTETQYF
TRBD2 TRBJ2-3 TRBV4-1 NA TGCGCCAGCAGCCAAGAACCACCGGGGGGGGGCACAGATACGCAGTATTTT CASSQEPPGGGTDTQYF
NA TRBJ2-3 TRBV6-5 NA TGTGCCAGCAGTTACTCGACAGAAAGCACAGATACGCAGTATTTT CASSYSTESTDTQYF
TRBD1 TRBJ1-3 TRBV5-5 NA TGTGCCAGCAGCTCAGCATACAGGGGGCCTGGAAACACCATATATTTT CASSSAYRGPGNTIYF
NA TRBJ1-3 TRBV25-1 NA TGTGCCAGCGGGCATCCAGGGGGAAACACCATATATTTT CASGHPGGNTIYF
NA TRBJ1-3 TRBV4-1 NA TGCGCCAGCAGCCTGGACTGGGGAAACACCATATATTTT CASSLDWGNTIYF
NA TRBJ2-6 TRBV2 NA TGTGCCAGCAAGAAGGGGGGGGGCGCTGGGGCCAACGTCCTGACTTTC CASKKGGGAGANVLTF
TRBD2 TRBJ2-1 TRBV3-1/TRBV3-2 NA TGTGCCAGCAGCCAACTCTTTAGCGGGGGGGTCAATGAGCAGTTCTTC CASSQLFSGGVNEQFF
NA TRBJ1-5 TRBV5-5 once TGTGCCAGCAGCCGGACATCAGTAAGTCAGCCCCAGCATTTT CASSRTSVSQPQHF
TRBD1 TRBJ2-7 TRBV7-3 NA TGTGCCAGCAGCTTAAGGACAGGGGTGCTCTACGAGCAGTACTTC CASSLRTGVLYEQYF
TRBD1 TRBJ1-5 TRBV19 NA TGTGCCAGTGGTTGGACAGGGGGGAAAAGCAATCAGCCCCAGCATTTT CASGWTGGKSNQPQHF
NA TRBJ1-1 TRBV7-2 NA TGTGCCAGCAGCAAACAGGGCCCGCAACTCATGAACACTGAAGCTTTCTTT CASSKQGPQLMNTEAFF
NA TRBJ2-5 TRBV6-1 NA TGTGCCAGCAGTGAGGTCGGTGGGACCCAGTACTTC CASSEVGGTQYF
NA TRBJ1-3 TRBV6-6 NA TGTGCCAGCGGTCTTCATGGACAACCGGGAAACACCATATATTTT CASGLHGQPGNTIYF
NA TRBJ1-1 TRBV18 NA TGTGCCAGCTCACCCATTGGGGCCATGAGGACTGAAGCTTTCTTT CASSPIGAMRTEAFF
TRBD1 TRBJ1-2 TRBV6-5 NA TGTGCCAGCAGTAACAGGGGAGGCGGCTACACCTTC CASSNRGGGYTF
NA TRBJ2-1 TRBV18 NA TGTGCCAGCTCACCACCTGAGACTCTTAGCTCCTACAATGAGCAGTTCTTC CASSPPETLSSYNEQFF
NA TRBJ2-7 TRBV18 NA TGTGCCAGCTCACCTGCCGGGACATCCAACTACGAGCAGTACTTC CASSPAGTSNYEQYF
TRBD1 TRBJ1-2 TRBV6-5 NA TGTGCCAGCAGTCAGGGGGATGGCTACACCTTC CASSQGDGYTF
NA TRBJ2-3 TRBV10-1 NA TGCGCCAGCAGTGAGTCGGAAGGGGATAGCACAGATACGCAGTATTTT CASSESEGDSTDTQYF
TRBD1 TRBJ2-7 TRBV6-1 NA TGTGCCAGCAGGCAAACAGGGGGAGGTTTGAACGAGCAGTACTTC CASRQTGGGLNEQYF
TRBD1 TRBJ2-5 TRBV3-1/TRBV3-2 NA TGTGCCAGCAGCCCCACCCGGACAGGGGGCCAAGAGACCCAGTACTTC CASSPTRTGGQETQYF
TRBD2 TRBJ2-1 TRBV7-3 NA TGTGCCAGCAGCTTACCCCCCAGCGGGGCCCGGCAGAATGAGCAGTTCTTC CASSLPPSGARQNEQFF
NA TRBJ2-1 TRBV4-1 NA TGCGCCAGCAGCCAAGATTGGCGGGGCATTAACAATGAGCAGTTCTTC CASSQDWRGINNEQFF
TRBD1 TRBJ2-7 TRBV5-4 NA TGTGCCAGCAGCTTGAGGACAGGGGGCTCCTACGAGCAGTACTTC CASSLRTGGSYEQYF
NA TRBJ1-1 TRBV7-2 few TGTGCCAGCAGCTTAGGTGGAGGGGATAACACTGAAGCTTTCTTT CASSLGGGDNTEAFF
NA TRBJ1-1 TRBV7-3 NA TGTGCCAGCAGACCGGACAGCATGAACACTGAAGCTTTCTTT CASRPDSMNTEAFF
NA TRBJ1-3 TRBV5-1 NA TGCGCCAGCAGCTTGGGAGCCGGGGGATCTGGAAACACCATATATTTT CASSLGAGGSGNTIYF
NA TRBJ1-1 TRBV19 NA TGTGCCAGCGCGGTTAAACATGAAGCTTTCTTT CASAVKHEAFF
NA TRBJ1-5 TRBV7-8 NA TGTGCCAGCAGCTCAATCCAGAGTCGGGGGGTTCAGCCCCAGCATTTT CASSSIQSRGVQPQHF
NA TRBJ2-2 TRBV9 once TGTGCCAGCAGTGTATCGAGCGGGGAGCTGTTTTTT CASSVSSGELFF
TRBD1 TRBJ1-3 TRBV6-6 NA TGTGCCAGCAGTTACCGGACAGGGGGATCTGGAAACACCATATATTTT CASSYRTGGSGNTIYF
TRBD1 TRBJ2-3 TRBV28 NA TGTGCCAGCAGTTTAAAGGGGGCGCGATCAGATACGCAGTATTTT CASSLKGARSDTQYF
NA TRBJ2-4 TRBV9 NA TGTGCCAGCAGCGTAGAAGGAACGGCCAGGGACATTCAGTACTTC CASSVEGTARDIQYF
NA TRBJ2-1 TRBV21-1 NA TGTGCCAGCAGCCCCCGAAGAGGGGACTTGCCGGTGAATGAGCAGTTCTTC CASSPRRGDLPVNEQFF
NA TRBJ1-5 TRBV5-5 NA TGTGCCAGCAGCTTGGTTTTTGGGGGCGGGCAGCCCCAGCATTTT CASSLVFGGGQPQHF
NA TRBJ1-5 TRBV12-3/TRBV12-4 NA TGTGCCAGCAGGGGCACTAATCAGCCCCAGCATTTT CASRGTNQPQHF
NA TRBJ1-2 TRBV19 NA TGTGCCAGTAGACTAGGGGGGGCCGGTGGCTATGGCTACACCTTC CASRLGGAGGYGYTF
NA TRBJ1-2 TRBV18 NA TGTGCCAGCACACAAATGGAGGGAGCGCGAAATGGCTACACCTTC CASTQMEGARNGYTF
NA TRBJ1-6 TRBV19 NA TGTGCCAGTACCCTCTTTGGAAGGGGAAATTCACCCCTCCACTTT CASTLFGRGNSPLHF
TRBD2 TRBJ2-1 TRBV14 NA TGTGCCAGCAGCCAAACAGGACTAGCCCCGTTCTTC CASSQTGLAPFF
TRBD1 TRBJ1-1 TRBV5-1 NA TGCGCCAGCAGCCCGAGGGCCCGGGACAGGGAGACTGAAGCTTTCTTT CASSPRARDRETEAFF
NA TRBJ2-2 TRBV27 NA TGTGCCAGCAGTCAAAACACCGGGGAGCTGTTTTTT CASSQNTGELFF
NA TRBJ2-7 TRBV7-9 few TGTGCCAGCAGCTTAGCGAATGCGGGGCCTAATTACGAGCAGTACTTC CASSLANAGPNYEQYF
TRBD1 TRBJ1-1 TRBV5-4 once TGTGCCGTCAAAAGACAGGGGACTTTAACTGAAGCTTTCTTT CAVKRQGTLTEAFF
TRBD2 TRBJ2-3 TRBV28 once TGTGCCAGCAGTTCGCCTAGCGGGGAGGGCACAGATACGCAGTATTTT CASSSPSGEGTDTQYF
NA TRBJ2-7 TRBV6-1 NA TGTGCCAGCAGTGAAGGGGGCGATTCCTACGAGCAGTACTTC CASSEGGDSYEQYF
NA TRBJ1-1 TRBV5-1 NA TGCGCCAGCAGCTTCCAGGGGCACGACCACACTGAAGCTTTCTTT CASSFQGHDHTEAFF
TRBD1 TRBJ1-4 TRBV28 NA TGTGCCAGCAGTTTGATCGGACTCCGGGGAAGGGGGCCAAATGAAAAACTGTTTTTT CASSLIGLRGRGPNEKLFF
NA TRBJ1-1 TRBV5-4 NA TGTGCCAGCAGCTTGACTGAGCCAGCGGGAAGTACTGAAGCTTTCTTT CASSLTEPAGSTEAFF
TRBD1 TRBJ2-5 TRBV10-3 NA TGTGCCATCAGGGAGGGGACAGGGCTTTTACAAGAGACCCAGTACTTC CAIREGTGLLQETQYF
NA TRBJ1-6 TRBV28 NA TGTGCCAGCAGTTTGGGCCCCCAGGGAAATTCACCCCTCCACTTT CASSLGPQGNSPLHF
TRBD1 TRBJ2-1 TRBV2 NA TGTGCCAGCATTAGGGGACAGGGTTACAATGAGCAGTTCTTC CASIRGQGYNEQFF
NA TRBJ1-2 TRBV24-1 NA TGTGCCACCAGTGATGCGACTTACAGGGCTAACTATGGCTACACCTTC CATSDATYRANYGYTF